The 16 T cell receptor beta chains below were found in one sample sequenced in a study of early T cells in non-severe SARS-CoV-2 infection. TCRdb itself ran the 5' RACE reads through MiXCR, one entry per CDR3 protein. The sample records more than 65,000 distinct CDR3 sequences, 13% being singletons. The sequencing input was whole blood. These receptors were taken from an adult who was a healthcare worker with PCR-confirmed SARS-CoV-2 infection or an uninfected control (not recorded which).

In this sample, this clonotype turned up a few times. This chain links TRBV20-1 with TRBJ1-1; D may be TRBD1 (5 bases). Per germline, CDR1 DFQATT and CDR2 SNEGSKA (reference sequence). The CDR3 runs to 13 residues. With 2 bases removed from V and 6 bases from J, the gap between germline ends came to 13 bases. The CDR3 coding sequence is TGCAGTGCTAGAATTACTACAGGTCCTGAAGCTTTCTTT. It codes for CSARITTGPEAFF.

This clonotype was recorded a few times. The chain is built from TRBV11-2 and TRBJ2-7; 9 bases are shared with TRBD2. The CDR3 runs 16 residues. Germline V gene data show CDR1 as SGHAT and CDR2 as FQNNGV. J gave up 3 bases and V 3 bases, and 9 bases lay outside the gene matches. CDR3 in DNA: TGTGCCAGCAGCTTTGGGAGACTAGCGGAAATCTACGAGCAGTACTTC. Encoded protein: CASSFGRLAEIYEQYF. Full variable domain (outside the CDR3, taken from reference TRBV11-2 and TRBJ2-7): EAGVAQSPRYKIIEKRQSVAFWCNPISGHATLYWYQQILGQGPKLLIQFQNNGVVDDSQLPKDRFSAERLKGVDSTLKIQPAKLEDSAVYLCASSFGRLAEIYEQYFGPGTRLTVT.

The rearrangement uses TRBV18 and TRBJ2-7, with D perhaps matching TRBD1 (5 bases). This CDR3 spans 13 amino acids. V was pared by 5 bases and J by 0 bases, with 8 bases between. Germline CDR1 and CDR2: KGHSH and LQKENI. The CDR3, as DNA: TGTGCCAGCTCAGCAGACAGCTCCTACGAGCAGTACTTC. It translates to CASSADSSYEQYF.

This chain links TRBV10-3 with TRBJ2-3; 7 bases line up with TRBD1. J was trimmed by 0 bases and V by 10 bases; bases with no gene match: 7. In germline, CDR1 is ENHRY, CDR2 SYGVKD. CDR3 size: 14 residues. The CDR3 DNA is TGTGCCACCTCGGGACAGACCAGCACAGATACGCAGTATTTT. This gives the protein CATSGQTSTDTQYF.

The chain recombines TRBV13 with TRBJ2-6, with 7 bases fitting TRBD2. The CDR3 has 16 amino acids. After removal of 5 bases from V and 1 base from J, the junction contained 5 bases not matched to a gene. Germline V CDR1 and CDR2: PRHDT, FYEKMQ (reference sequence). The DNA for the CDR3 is TGTGCCAGCAGCCCGACTAGCATATCTGGGGCCAACGTCCTGACTTTC. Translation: CASSPTSISGANVLTF.

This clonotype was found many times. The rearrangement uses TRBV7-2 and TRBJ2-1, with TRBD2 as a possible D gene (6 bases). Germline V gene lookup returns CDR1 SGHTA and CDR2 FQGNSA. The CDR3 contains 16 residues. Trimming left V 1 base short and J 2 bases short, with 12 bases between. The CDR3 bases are TGTGCCAGCAGCTTAGTGGCAGGAGGGACCTACAATGAGCAGTTCTTC. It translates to CASSLVAGGTYNEQFF.

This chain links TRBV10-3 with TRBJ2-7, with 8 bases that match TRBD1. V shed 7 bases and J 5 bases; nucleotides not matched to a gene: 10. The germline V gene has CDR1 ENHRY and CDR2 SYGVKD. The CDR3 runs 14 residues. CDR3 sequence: CAITPGTGHNEQYF. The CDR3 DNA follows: TGTGCCATCACCCCCGGGACAGGACATAACGAGCAGTACTTC.

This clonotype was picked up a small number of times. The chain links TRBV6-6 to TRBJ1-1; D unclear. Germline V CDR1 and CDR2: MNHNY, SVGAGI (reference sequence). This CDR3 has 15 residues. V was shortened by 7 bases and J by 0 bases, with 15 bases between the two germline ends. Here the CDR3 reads CASTREGSMNTEAFF. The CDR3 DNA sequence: TGTGCCAGCACTCGCGAAGGGAGCATGAACACTGAAGCTTTCTTT.

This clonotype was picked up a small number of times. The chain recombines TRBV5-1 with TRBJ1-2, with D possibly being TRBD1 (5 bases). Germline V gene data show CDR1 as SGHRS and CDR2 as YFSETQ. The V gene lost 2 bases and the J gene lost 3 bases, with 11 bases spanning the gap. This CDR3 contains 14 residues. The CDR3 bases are TGCGCCAGCAGCTTCGTAGGGGACTACTATGGCTACACCTTC. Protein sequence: CASSFVGDYYGYTF.

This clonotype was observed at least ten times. The DNA for the CDR3 is TGTGCCAGCAGCCGGACTAGCGAAGGGACCCAGTACTTC. This gives the protein CASSRTSEGTQYF. The chain employs TRBV11-3 and TRBJ2-5; TRBD2 matches 9 bases. The CDR3 has 13 amino acids. Germline-derived CDR1 and CDR2 are SGHNT and YENEEA. V shed 5 bases, J shed 7 bases, and the junction held 5 bases outside the gene matches. Full variable domain (outside the CDR3, taken from reference TRBV11-3 and TRBJ2-5): EAGVVQSPRYKIIEKKQPVAFWCNPISGHNTLYWYLQNLGQGPELLIRYENEEAVDDSQLPKDRFSAERLKGVDSTLKIQPAELGDSAVYLCASSRTSEGTQYFGPGTRLLVL.

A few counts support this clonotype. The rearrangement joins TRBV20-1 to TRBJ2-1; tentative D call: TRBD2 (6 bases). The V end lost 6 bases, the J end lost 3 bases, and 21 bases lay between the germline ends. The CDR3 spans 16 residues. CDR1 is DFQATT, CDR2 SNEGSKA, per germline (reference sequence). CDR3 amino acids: CSAHGGGGTYYNEQFF. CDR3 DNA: TGCAGTGCCCACGGTGGAGGCGGGACCTACTACAATGAGCAGTTCTTC.

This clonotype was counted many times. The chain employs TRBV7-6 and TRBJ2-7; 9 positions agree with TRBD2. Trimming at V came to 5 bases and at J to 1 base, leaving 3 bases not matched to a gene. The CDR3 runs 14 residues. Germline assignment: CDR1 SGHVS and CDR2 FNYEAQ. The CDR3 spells CASSKLAGSYEQYF. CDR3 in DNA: TGTGCCAGCAGCAAGCTAGCGGGATCCTACGAGCAGTACTTC.

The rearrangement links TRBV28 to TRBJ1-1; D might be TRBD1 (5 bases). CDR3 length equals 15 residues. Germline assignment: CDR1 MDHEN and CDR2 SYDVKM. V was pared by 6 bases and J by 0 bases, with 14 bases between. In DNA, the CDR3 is TGTGCCAGCAGGGATGGGACGGGGATGAACACTGAAGCTTTCTTT. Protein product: CASRDGTGMNTEAFF.

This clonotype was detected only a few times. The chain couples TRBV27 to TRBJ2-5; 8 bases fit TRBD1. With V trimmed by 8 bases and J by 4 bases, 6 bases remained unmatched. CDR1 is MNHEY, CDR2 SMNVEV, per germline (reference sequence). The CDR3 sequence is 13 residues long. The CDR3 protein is CASRNRGAETQYF. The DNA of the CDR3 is TGTGCCAGCCGTAACAGGGGGGCAGAGACCCAGTACTTC.

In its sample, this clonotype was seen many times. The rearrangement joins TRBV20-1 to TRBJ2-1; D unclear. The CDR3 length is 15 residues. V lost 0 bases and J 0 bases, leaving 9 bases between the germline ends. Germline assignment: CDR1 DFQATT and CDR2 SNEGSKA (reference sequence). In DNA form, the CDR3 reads TGCAGTGCTAGAGATACGGAGAGCTCCTACAATGAGCAGTTCTTC. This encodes CSARDTESSYNEQFF.

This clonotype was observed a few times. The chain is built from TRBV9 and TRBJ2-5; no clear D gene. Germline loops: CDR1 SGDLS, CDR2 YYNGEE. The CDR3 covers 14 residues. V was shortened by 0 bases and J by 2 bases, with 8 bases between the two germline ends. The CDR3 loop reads CASSVESEQETQYF. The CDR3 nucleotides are TGTGCCAGCAGCGTAGAGTCAGAGCAAGAGACCCAGTACTTC.